This TCR beta chain was documented in a study of human T cells and chemical hapten exposure. TCRdb reprocessed the RACE reads via MiXCR and lists one record per CDR3 protein. The sample has tens of thousands of distinct CDR3 sequences; 9.6% are singletons. Time point in this sample: pre-sensitization, week 0. Treatment defined: therapeutic diphenylcyclopropenone sensitization with weekly scalp DPC. It was unfractionated whole blood from which total RNA was extracted. CDR3 length: 16 amino acids. The V and J ends lost 0 bases and 4 bases, in that order; junction bases with no gene match: 9. Germline CDR1 is SGDLS and CDR2 is YYNGEE. This clonotype occurred many times. Its antigen is unidentified. Findings and caveats of the study: There was no change with DPC sensitization in TCRs above 1 in 1000 frequency. Having alopecia, donors may respond immunologically unlike healthy people.

The receptor's source is a woman aged 40 to 50 with alopecia areata. Some clones in this sample may be carry-over from other donors' samples. The source material was whole blood, sampled in connection with sensitization to the hapten diphenylcyclopropenone (DPC). J is TRBJ2-5 and V is TRBV9; 7 positions match TRBD1. Here the CDR3 DNA reads TGTGCCAGCAGCGTAGGTGGAACAGGGGTTACAGAGACCCAGTACTTC. This codes for CASSVGGTGVTETQYF.